The following is a TCR beta chain sequence with its context. The antigen remains undetermined. These data originate in a study of blood T cells in healthy people across ages. Overall study results and limits: Older age went with lower TCR beta diversity per million T cells, in a roughly linear way. In these data, TCR beta diversity tracked strongly with naive T cell percentage.

Primed by a sample-barcoded 5' primer and a J-beta primer mix, a second PCR proceeded for about 7 to 11 cycles. A single record per CDR3 protein comes from TCRdb applying MiXCR to the 5' RACE reads. The sample includes around 870,000 distinct CDR3 sequences, 29% of them seen just once. The CDR3 is made up of 13 amino acids. Germline V gene sequence: CDR1 SGHTA, CDR2 FQGNSA. The rearrangement joins TRBV7-2 to TRBJ2-7, with D unclear. The J call may not be correct, given that the DNA end is closer to TRBJ2-5. Input material: blood. This TCR was sampled from a woman of 80 years or more in good health. Here the CDR3 DNA reads TGTGCCAGCAGCTTCGCCCAGCTAGAGACCCAGTACTTC. It encodes CASSFAQLETQYF.